The 24 T cell receptor beta chains in this list originate from one sample, sequenced in a study of blood T cell repertoires in COVID-19. Here immunoSEQ multiplex PCR was the method, and the copy in TCRdb shows in-frame clones only, minus some. The data hold 150,000 to 200,000 clones, with 84% observed a single time. Material for sequencing was peripheral blood. These TCRs come from a woman of 80 years or more with COVID-19, enrolled during active disease.

This clone was detected once. The rearrangement links TRBV12-3 or TRBV12-4 to TRBJ1-2; the D gene is possibly TRBD1 (6 bases). The CDR3 has 13 residues. V was clipped by 3 bases and J by 4 bases, with 9 bases between them. In DNA form, the CDR3 reads TGTGCCAGCAGTTTTCAGGGGACCTATGGCTACACCTTC. This codes for CASSFQGTYGYTF.

This chain joins TRBV7-2 and TRBJ2-5; no clear D. This CDR3 spans 13 amino acids. Germline V gene data show CDR1 as SGHTA and CDR2 as FQGNSA. Trimming shortened V by 5 bases and J by 4 bases, and 11 bases separated the two germline ends. DNA of the CDR3: TGTGCCAGCAGCCCGAGCAGACTAGAGACCCAGTACTTC. Translating gives CASSPSRLETQYF.

The chain joins TRBV18 to TRBJ2-3; the D gene is possibly TRBD2 (6 bases). The V end was cut by 3 bases, the J end by 0 bases, with 7 bases between. CDR3 length: 14 residues. CDR1 KGHSH and CDR2 LQKENI come from the germline V gene. The CDR3 region is CASSPRESTDTQYF. The CDR3 DNA is TGTGCCAGCTCACCCCGGGAGAGCACAGATACGCAGTATTTT.

The rearrangement links TRBV3-1 (or the pseudogene TRBV3-2) to TRBJ2-7; 10 nucleotides align to TRBD2. The V gene end was trimmed by 1 base and the J gene end by 6 bases; junction bases not matched to a gene: 3. Germline CDR1 LGHDT, CDR2 YNNKEL (reference sequence). This CDR3 is 14 amino acids long. CDR3 amino acids: CASSQGLAGAEQYF. The CDR3 bases are TGTGCCAGCAGCCAAGGGCTAGCGGGGGCCGAGCAGTACTTC.

The genes are TRBV30 and TRBJ2-2, with 7 bases fitting TRBD1. The CDR3 covers 14 residues. From germline, CDR1 is GTSNPN and CDR2 SVGIG (reference sequence). The V segment lost 4 bases and the J segment 3 bases; nucleotides outside the gene matches: 5. DNA of the CDR3: TGTGCCTGGAACACAGGGGCCTACACCGGGGAGCTGTTTTTT. Translation gives CAWNTGAYTGELFF.

The rearrangement uses TRBV15 and TRBJ2-1; possibly TRBD2 for D (6 bases). With 0 bases removed from V and 1 base from J, the gap between germline ends came to 13 bases. Germline assignment: CDR1 LNHNV and CDR2 YYDKDF (reference sequence). The CDR3 spans 17 residues. CDR3 amino acids: CATSRDFPGVSYNEQFF. CDR3 bases: TGTGCCACCAGCAGAGATTTTCCGGGAGTTTCCTACAATGAGCAGTTCTTC. The whole variable domain, filled in from reference TRBV15 and TRBJ2-1, reads DAMVIQNPRYQVTQFGKPVTLSCSQTLNHNVMYWYQQKSSQAPKLLFHYYDKDFNNEADTPDNFQSRRPNTSFCFLDIRSPGLGDTAMYLCATSRDFPGVSYNEQFFGPGTRLTVL.

There are a few counts of this clone. The sample contains more than one DNA sequence encoding this CDR3. The chain uses TRBV5-1 and TRBJ2-5; D remains ambiguous. This CDR3 contains 13 residues. V was pared by 0 bases and J by 2 bases, with 5 bases between. Germline CDR1 SGHRS, CDR2 YFSETQ. Here the CDR3 DNA reads TGCGCCAGCAGCTTGGGTCAGCAAGAGACCCAGTACTTC. Residues: CASSLGQQETQYF.

The V call is TRBV25-1, the J call TRBJ2-1, with 7 positions matching TRBD2. This CDR3 is built from 14 residues. With V trimmed by 5 bases and J by 8 bases, 9 bases remained unmatched. The V gene's germline CDR1 is MGHDK and CDR2 SYGVNS. The CDR3 DNA follows: TGTGCCAGCAGTCAGGGTAGCGGGTCCGATGAGCAGTTCTTC. Translating it yields CASSQGSGSDEQFF.

The J gene is TRBJ1-2, the V gene TRBV27; TRBD1 might be the D (5 bases). V lost 6 bases to trimming and J lost 6 bases, with 17 bases between them. This CDR3 contains 14 residues. The germline V gene encodes CDR1 MNHEY and CDR2 SMNVEV (reference sequence). Here the CDR3 reads CASRGLGRVHGYTF. CDR3 coding DNA: TGTGCCAGCAGAGGGCTCGGCAGGGTGCATGGCTACACCTTC.

The rearrangement uses TRBV18 and TRBJ2-2; the match to TRBD1 covers 12 bases. Unmatched junction bases numbered 7, after V lost 5 bases and J lost 6 bases. The length of the CDR3 is 16 residues. Germline loops: CDR1 KGHSH, CDR2 LQKENI. DNA for the CDR3: TGTGCCAGCTCATCCCCGGGACAGGGGGCCCCCGGGGAGCTGTTTTTT. It encodes CASSSPGQGAPGELFF.

This clone was recorded once. Other DNA sequences in the sample encode the same CDR3. CDR3: CASSYSGGEQFF. CDR3 nucleotide sequence: TGTGCCAGCAGTTATAGCGGGGGTGAGCAGTTCTTC. The V and J genes are TRBV6-5 and TRBJ2-1, with TRBD2 matching over 9 bases. CDR1 is MNHEY and CDR2 is SVGAGI in the germline V gene. This CDR3 spans 12 amino acids. V lost 3 bases, J lost 9 bases, and 0 bases stayed unmatched.

The chain uses TRBV21-1 and TRBJ2-7; TRBD1, the table's D call, lacks a check against the DNA. TRBV21-1 is tagged as a pseudogene. This CDR3 contains 13 residues. The CDR3 region is CASSKRQGYEQYF. In DNA form, the CDR3 reads TGTGCCAGCAGCAAACGCCAGGGCTACGAGCAGTACTTC.

The chain combines TRBV7-9 with TRBJ1-2; 7 nucleotides match TRBD1. This CDR3 is built from 14 residues. Germline V gene data show CDR1 as SEHNR and CDR2 as FQNEAQ (reference sequence). The V segment lost 5 bases and the J segment 6 bases; nucleotides outside the gene matches: 9. DNA for the CDR3: TGTGCCAGCAGCCCCCCCGACAGGGATCATGGCTACACCTTC. It yields the protein CASSPPDRDHGYTF.

This sequence joins TRBV19 and TRBJ1-2; a possible D gene is TRBD1 (5 bases). Deletions cut 4 bases from V and 4 bases from J, with 13 bases between. Germline V gene data show CDR1 as LNHDA and CDR2 as SQIVND (reference sequence). This CDR3 comprises 14 residues. CDR3 region: CASSTRQLSYGYTF. DNA of the CDR3: TGTGCCAGTAGTACCAGACAGCTCTCCTATGGCTACACCTTC.

The rearrangement joins TRBV9 to TRBJ2-3; TRBD1 matches 8 bases. With 2 bases clipped from V and 4 bases from J, the junction kept 9 bases outside the gene matches. This CDR3 has 16 residues. The germline V gene encodes CDR1 SGDLS and CDR2 YYNGEE. The CDR3 DNA is TGTGCCAGCAGCGTCGATCCGACAGGGGCCGCAGATACGCAGTATTTT. Amino acid sequence: CASSVDPTGAADTQYF.

In DNA form, the CDR3 reads TGTGCCACCAGTGACGCCCGGGGTATGGCAAAGACCCAGTACTTC. It is translated as CATSDARGMAKTQYF. J is TRBJ2-5 and V is TRBV24-1; a possible D gene is TRBD2 (5 bases). Germline assignment: CDR1 KGHDR and CDR2 SFDVKD. Trimming pared 4 bases from V and 6 bases from J, leaving 17 bases between. The CDR3 is 15 amino acids.

V and J are TRBV6-6 and TRBJ1-3; 7 bases agree with TRBD1. J was trimmed by 0 bases and V by 8 bases; bases with no gene match: 4. The CDR3 has 14 residues. Germline values: CDR1 MNHNY, CDR2 SVGAGI (reference sequence). The CDR3 reads CASLRDSSGNTIYF. The CDR3 DNA follows: TGTGCCAGCCTTAGGGACAGCTCTGGAAACACCATATATTTT.

The gene calls are TRBV2 and TRBJ1-2, with D tentatively TRBD1 (5 bases). Germline CDR1 reads SNHLY; CDR2 reads FYNNEI. Trimming cost V 6 bases and J 8 bases, with 13 bases left between them. The CDR3 is made up of 12 amino acids. The chain's CDR3 is CASRISGEGYTF. CDR3 coding DNA: TGTGCCAGCAGAATTTCGGGGGAGGGCTACACCTTC.

This clone was counted only a few times. This chain links TRBV27 with TRBJ2-7; possible D gene TRBD2, 6 bases. Trimming removed 5 bases from V and 4 bases from J, with 12 bases in between. This CDR3 is built from 13 residues. Germline values: CDR1 MNHEY, CDR2 SMNVEV (reference sequence). The chain's CDR3 is CASSRDSSYEQYF. For the CDR3, the DNA is TGTGCCAGCAGTCGGGACTCCTCATACGAGCAGTACTTC.

This chain joins TRBV7-9 and TRBJ2-2; 7 bases line up with TRBD2. The germline CDR1 and CDR2 sequences are SEHNR and FQNEAQ (reference sequence). Germline trimming cut 5 bases from V and 5 bases from J; bases unmatched to any gene: 11. The CDR3 is made up of 16 amino acids. The CDR3 spells CASSPLTGGWTGELFF. As DNA, the CDR3 is TGTGCCAGCAGCCCCCTAACGGGGGGATGGACCGGGGAGCTGTTTTTT.

This sequence joins TRBV7-8 and TRBJ2-2; 8 bases align to TRBD1. CDR3 size: 18 residues. Looked up from germline, CDR1 is SGHVS and CDR2 is FQNEAQ. Trimming took 5 bases from V and 0 from J; bases not matched to a gene: 11. CDR3 in amino acids: CASSLRKGQAPNTGELFF. The DNA of the CDR3 is TGTGCCAGCAGCCTACGAAAGGGACAGGCCCCGAACACCGGGGAGCTGTTTTTT. Drawing the rest from reference TRBV7-8 and TRBJ2-2, the complete variable domain is GAGVSQSPRYKVAKRGQDVALRCDPISGHVSLFWYQQALGQGPEFLTYFQNEAQLDKSGLPSDRFFAERPEGSVSTLKIQRTQQEDSAVYLCASSLRKGQAPNTGELFFGEGSRLTVL.

This clone was seen once. The rearrangement uses TRBV19 and TRBJ2-7, with unresolved D. Germline V gene lookup returns CDR1 LNHDA and CDR2 SQIVND (reference sequence). The CDR3 runs to 14 residues. V lost 3 bases to trimming and J lost 6 bases, with 15 bases between them. DNA for the CDR3: TGTGCCAGTAGTATCGCCAGTATATTGGCCGAGCAGTACTTC. Translating gives CASSIASILAEQYF.

The CDR3 DNA follows: TGTGCCAGCTCACCACCGCCTAGCGGGAGCACAGACATTCAGTACTTC. Its protein is CASSPPPSGSTDIQYF. The chain has TRBV18 and TRBJ2-4, with TRBD2 matching 10 bases. The trim removed 0 bases at V and 8 bases at J, leaving 7 bases unmatched. Germline CDR1 is KGHSH and CDR2 is LQKENI. The CDR3 length is 16 residues.

The V call is TRBV9, the J call TRBJ1-5; 8 bases match TRBD1. Germline trimming cut 0 bases from V and 4 bases from J; bases unmatched to any gene: 0. CDR3 length: 14 amino acids. CDR1 is SGDLS and CDR2 is YYNGEE in the germline V gene. CDR3 residues: CASSVDRGNQPQHF. CDR3 in DNA: TGTGCCAGCAGCGTAGACAGGGGGAATCAGCCCCAGCATTTT.